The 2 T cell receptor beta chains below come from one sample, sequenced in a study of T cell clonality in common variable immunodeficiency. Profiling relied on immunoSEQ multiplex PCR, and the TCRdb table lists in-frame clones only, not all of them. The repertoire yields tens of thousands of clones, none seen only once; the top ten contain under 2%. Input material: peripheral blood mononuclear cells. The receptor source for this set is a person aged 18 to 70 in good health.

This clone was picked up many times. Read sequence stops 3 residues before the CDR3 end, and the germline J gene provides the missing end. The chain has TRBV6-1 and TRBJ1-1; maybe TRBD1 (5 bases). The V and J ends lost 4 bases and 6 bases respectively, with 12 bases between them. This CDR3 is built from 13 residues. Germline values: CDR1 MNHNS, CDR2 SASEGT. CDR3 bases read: TGTGCCAGCAGTGCAATGGGGCGAGCTGAA. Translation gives CASSAMGRAE. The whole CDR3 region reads CASSAMGRAEAFF.

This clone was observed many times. CDR3 bases read: TGTGCCAGCAGCTTAAGCTCTACCCCCTCCTACAATGAG. Its translation: CASSLSSTPSYNE. The full CDR3 reads CASSLSSTPSYNEQFF. The V gene is TRBV13, the J gene TRBJ2-1, with D uncertain. The read stops 3 residues short of the end of the CDR3; the missing end is completed from the germline J gene. Germline CDR1 reads PRHDT; CDR2 reads FYEKMQ (reference sequence). V lost 2 bases and J 0 bases, leaving 11 bases between the germline ends. This CDR3 comprises 16 residues. The whole variable domain, remainder taken from reference TRBV13 and TRBJ2-1, is AAGVIQSPRHLIKEKRETATLKCYPIPRHDTVYWYQQGPGQDPQFLISFYEKMQSDKGSIPDRFSAQQFSDYHSELNMSSLELGDSALYFCASSLSSTPSYNEQFFGPGTRLTVL.